This T cell receptor beta chain was sequenced in a study of early T cells in non-severe SARS-CoV-2 infection. TCRdb independently ran MiXCR on the 5' RACE reads; one entry per CDR3 protein. Of 30,000 or so distinct CDR3 sequences listed, more than 4% were seen once; the top ten hold about 6.5%. This clonotype was seen repeatedly, ten times or more. V shed 1 base, J shed 8 bases, and the junction held 10 bases outside the gene matches. Germline V gene data show CDR1 as SGHRS and CDR2 as YFSETQ. The length of the CDR3 is 16 residues. Input material: whole blood. The chain has TRBV5-1 and TRBJ2-2; the match to TRBD1 covers 8 bases. The TCR was taken from an adult who was a healthcare worker with PCR-confirmed SARS-CoV-2 infection or an uninfected control (not recorded which). The CDR3 spells CASSLSIQGAGGELFF. DNA of the CDR3: TGCGCCAGCAGCTTGTCGATTCAGGGGGCCGGAGGGGAGCTGTTTTTT. The full variable domain, completed using reference TRBV5-1 and TRBJ2-2, is KAGVTQTPRYLIKTRGQQVTLSCSPISGHRSVSWYQQTPGQGLQFLFEYFSETQRNKGNFPGRFSGRQFSNSRSEMNVSTLELGDSALYLCASSLSIQGAGGELFFGEGSRLTVL.